The rows below give T cell receptor beta chains drawn from one sample of a study of blood T cell repertoires in COVID-19. Only in-frame clones appear in the TCRdb table, and some are missing; sequencing was by immunoSEQ multiplex PCR. This table has just over 300,000 clones, around nine tenths appearing once. The sample was peripheral blood. These receptors came from a woman in her twenties or thirties with COVID-19, enrolled during active disease. Both conserved end residues are part of each CDR3. A D gene is named only where the DNA matches it firmly. Size values are once, few and many counts, or a class for expanded clones, and some rows have none.

TRBD1	TRBV4-3	.	TRBJ1-4	TGCGCCAGCAGCCAAGATGCACAGGGGGCTCCTGGCACTAATGAAAAACTGTTTTTT	CASSQDAQGAPGTNEKLFF
TRBD1	TRBV7-2	.	TRBJ1-1	TGTGCCAGCAGCCCGAGACAGGGGAACACTGAAGCTTTCTTT	CASSPRQGNTEAFF
.	TRBV5-1	.	TRBJ1-1	TGCGCCAGCAGCCCCCATAAGCGAACTGAAGCTTTCTTT	CASSPHKRTEAFF
TRBD1	TRBV9	.	TRBJ1-6	TGTGCCAGCAGCGAGGGACAGGGGTACCCCTATAATTCACCCCTCCACTTT	CASSEGQGYPYNSPLHF
TRBD1	TRBV5-1	.	TRBJ1-2	TGCGCCAGCAGCTTACAGGGGCCAAATGGCTACACCTTC	CASSLQGPNGYTF
TRBD2	TRBV5-1	.	TRBJ2-1	TGCGCCAGCAGCTCTCTAGCGGGGGGGCTGGATGAGCAGTTCTTC	CASSSLAGGLDEQFF
.	TRBV28	.	TRBJ1-1	TGTGCCAGCAGTCGACAAATGAACACTGAAGCTTTCTTT	CASSRQMNTEAFF
.	TRBV3-1/TRBV3-2	few	TRBJ2-3	TGTGCCAGCAGCCAAGCTACTAACACAGATACGCAGTATTTT	CASSQATNTDTQYF
.	TRBV15	many	TRBJ2-6	TGTGCCACCAGCTTAGAGGAGGGTTCAGGGGCCAACGTCCTGACTTTC	CATSLEEGSGANVLTF
TRBD1	TRBV25-1	.	TRBJ1-4	TGTGCCAGCGCAGGGGGCCAAGGTGAAAAACTGTTTTTT	CASAGGQGEKLFF
.	TRBV5-1	.	TRBJ1-2	TGCGCCAGCAGTCGGATAGGGGAGGGGCTCGGCTACACCTTC	CASSRIGEGLGYTF
.	TRBV9	.	TRBJ1-1	TGTGCCAGCAGTGCCAGCGGGTTTATGAACACTGAAGCTTTCTTT	CASSASGFMNTEAFF
.	TRBV19	few	TRBJ1-1	TGTGCCAGTGGAAAGGGGAAATGGGACACTGAAGCTTTCTTT	CASGKGKWDTEAFF
TRBD1	TRBV27	.	TRBJ1-2	TGTGCCAGCAGTCGTCGACAGGGGCGAGGCTACACCTTC	CASSRRQGRGYTF
TRBD1	TRBV3-1/TRBV3-2	.	TRBJ1-2	TGTGCCAGCAGCCAAGATCAGGGGGCGCGGGGCTACACCTTC	CASSQDQGARGYTF
.	TRBV5-1	.	TRBJ2-1	TGCGCCAGCAGCTTGAGCGTCGGCAATGAGCAGTTCTTC	CASSLSVGNEQFF
TRBD1	TRBV7-6	.	TRBJ1-6	TGTGCCAGCAGCCGGACAGGCCTAGGAATTAATTCACCCCTCCACTTT	CASSRTGLGINSPLHF
.	TRBV18	.	TRBJ2-7	TGTGCCAGCTCACCTTCCTTCGGCACTGGACAAGGCCCACCTTGGGGATACGAGCAGTACTTC	CASSPSFGTGQGPPWGYEQYF
.	TRBV5-4	.	TRBJ1-6	TGTGCCAGCAGCTTCAGAGTCCGGAGCTCCTATAATTCACCCCTCCACTTT	CASSFRVRSSYNSPLHF
.	TRBV5-4	.	TRBJ1-2	TGTGCCAGCAGCTTGAGCACAGAAGACTATGGCTACACCTTC	CASSLSTEDYGYTF
.	TRBV11-3	.	TRBJ1-3	TGTGCCAGCAGCATACAGGGATTCGGTGGAAACACCATATATTTT	CASSIQGFGGNTIYF
.	TRBV4-3	.	TRBJ1-3	TGCGCCAGCAGCCGTGGACAGTTTGGAAACACCATATATTTT	CASSRGQFGNTIYF
.	TRBV3-1/TRBV3-2	.	TRBJ1-1	TGTGCCAGCAGCCATTTAGATGGGAACACTGAAGCTTTCTTT	CASSHLDGNTEAFF
.	TRBV11-3	.	TRBJ1-6	TGTGCCAGCAGCAGTCGGGATTCACCCCTCCACTTT	CASSSRDSPLHF
TRBD1	TRBV5-6	.	TRBJ1-1	TGTGCCAGCAGCTCCCCCTTGACAGGGGACACCTTCTTT	CASSSPLTGDTFF
TRBD1	TRBV29-1	.	TRBJ1-2	TGCAGCGTAACGGACAGGGCTGTTTCAGGTGGCTACACCTTC	CSVTDRAVSGGYTF
.	TRBV3-1/TRBV3-2	.	TRBJ1-1	TGTGCCAGCAGTACAGGTTTTAACACTGAAGCTTTCTTT	CASSTGFNTEAFF
TRBD2	TRBV9	.	TRBJ2-5	TGTGCCAGCAGCGAGGGGACTAGCGGGGGTAATGGGGAGACCCAGTACTTC	CASSEGTSGGNGETQYF
.	TRBV29-1	.	TRBJ1-5	TGCAGCGTTCAGACAGACAATCAGCCCCAGCATTTT	CSVQTDNQPQHF
TRBD2	TRBV27	.	TRBJ2-2	TGTGCCAGCAGTGCGACTAGCGGGGGGGCGGTCACCGGGGAGCTGTTTTTT	CASSATSGGAVTGELFF
TRBD1	TRBV5-1	once	TRBJ2-2	TGCGCCAGCAGCTTGGCGATACAGGGGGCCGGTACCGGGGAGCTGTTTTTT	CASSLAIQGAGTGELFF
TRBD2	TRBV27	.	TRBJ2-1	TGTGCCAGCAGTTTATCGACTAGCGGTTACAATGAGCAGTTCTTC	CASSLSTSGYNEQFF
.	TRBV10-3	.	TRBJ2-1	TGTGCCATCAGTGAGGGGGCGAGCTACAATGAGCAGTTCTTC	CAISEGASYNEQFF
TRBD1	TRBV19	.	TRBJ1-2	TGTGCCAGTAGTGGGACAGGAAAATATGGCTACACCTTC	CASSGTGKYGYTF
.	TRBV11-2	.	TRBJ1-2	TGTGCCAGCAGCTTATCGGGTTTGGGCTATGGCTACACCTTC	CASSLSGLGYGYTF